Presented here are 25 T cell receptor beta chains from one specimen sequenced in a study of cytomegalovirus exposure and HLA in healthy donors listed by TCRdb under 2017. Libraries were made using the immunoSEQ multiplex PCR assay. The multiplex PCR relied on a mix of 60 forward primers for TCR Vbeta segments and 13 reverse primers for TCR Jbeta segments. In its TCRdb copy, this immuneACCESS table keeps in-frame sequences only and misses some clones. Where compared with another copy, unresolved V genes explain less than half of these, and the others have no known cause. This sample lists some 170,000 clones; 60% to 80% were detected once. 6.3% of the sample goes to the ten largest clones. Sequencing was carried out using PBMCs. These receptors all come from a man aged 35 to 55 in good health and CMV-seropositive.

The chain carries TRBV5-1 and TRBJ2-1; TRBD1 agrees at 7 bases. CDR1 is SGHRS and CDR2 is YFSETQ in the germline V gene. Trimming took 3 bases from V and 5 from J; bases not matched to a gene: 5. This CDR3 comprises 14 residues. Here the CDR3 DNA reads TGCGCCAGCAGCTCGGGACAGATGAACAATGAGCAGTTCTTC. Its translation: CASSSGQMNNEQFF.

The rearrangement joins TRBV18 to TRBJ1-4, with 9 positions matching TRBD1. The junction had 7 bases not matched to a gene; V was cut back by 3 bases and J by 8 bases. The germline V gene encodes CDR1 KGHSH and CDR2 LQKENI. The CDR3 contains 15 residues. The CDR3 DNA is TGTGCCAGCTCACCCGGGACAGGGACAAGAGAAAAACTGTTTTTT. Protein: CASSPGTGTREKLFF.

This clone was seen only a few times. This chain joins TRBV11-3 and TRBJ2-2, with 9 nucleotides matching TRBD1. J was trimmed by 5 bases and V by 0 bases; bases with no gene match: 7. Looked up from germline, CDR1 is SGHNT and CDR2 is YENEEA. The CDR3 spans 17 residues. The CDR3 coding sequence is TGTGCCAGCAGCTTAGAGTTGTGGACAGGGGTTACCGGGGAGCTGTTTTTT. It yields the protein CASSLELWTGVTGELFF.

The V and J genes are TRBV4-1 and TRBJ2-5; possibly TRBD2 for D (6 bases). V lost 1 base and J lost 9, with 18 bases in between. The CDR3 has 15 residues. Germline CDR1 reads MGHRA; CDR2 reads YSYEKL. CDR3 residues: CASSQAGTPISSQYF. Written as DNA, the CDR3 is TGCGCCAGCAGCCAAGCAGGGACTCCCATTTCGTCCCAGTACTTC.

The rearrangement uses TRBV7-2 and TRBJ2-7; 13 bases align to TRBD2. There are 15 residues in the CDR3. Trimming at V came to 5 bases and at J to 3 bases, leaving 4 bases not matched to a gene. The V gene's germline CDR1 is SGHTA and CDR2 FQGNSA. This CDR3 reads CASSSRLAGGYEQYF. The CDR3 DNA follows: TGTGCCAGCAGCAGCAGACTAGCGGGGGGCTACGAGCAGTACTTC. Filled out from reference TRBV7-2 and TRBJ2-7, the complete variable domain reads GAGVSQSPSNKVTEKGKDVELRCDPISGHTALYWYRQSLGQGLEFLIYFQGNSAPDKSGLPSDRFSAERTGGSVSTLTIQRTQQEDSAVYLCASSSRLAGGYEQYFGPGTRLTVT.

This sequence joins TRBV10-2 and TRBJ2-4, with no clear D. Trimming removed 4 bases from V and 6 bases from J, with 10 bases in between. Germline V gives CDR1 WSHSY, CDR2 SAAADI. The CDR3 loop spans 13 amino acids. CDR3 region: CASSAGGRNIQYF. In DNA, the CDR3 is TGCGCCAGCAGTGCTGGCGGAAGAAACATTCAGTACTTC.

This rearrangement joins TRBV7-3 to TRBJ2-3, with D possibly being TRBD1 (7 bases). The CDR3 has 15 amino acids. The germline V gene has CDR1 SGHTA and CDR2 FQGTGA. The germline V and J ends were trimmed by 1 base and 4 bases, with 12 bases remaining between them. The CDR3 bases are TGTGCCAGCAGCTTAATGGGCAGGGGGGCAGATACGCAGTATTTT. It is translated as CASSLMGRGADTQYF. The full variable domain, its missing parts supplied by reference TRBV7-3 and TRBJ2-3, is GAGVSQTPSNKVTEKGKYVELRCDPISGHTALYWYRQSLGQGPEFLIYFQGTGAADDSGLPNDRFFAVRPEGSVSTLKIQRTERGDSAVYLCASSLMGRGADTQYFGPGTRLTVL.

The chain links TRBV2 to TRBJ2-5; 8 positions match TRBD1. Germline V gene lookup returns CDR1 SNHLY and CDR2 FYNNEI. The CDR3 totals 14 residues. The junction had 8 bases not matched to a gene; V was cut back by 6 bases and J by 5 bases. This CDR3 reads CASRPGQGSETQYF. CDR3 DNA sequence: TGTGCCAGCAGACCCGGACAGGGCTCGGAGACCCAGTACTTC.

This chain uses TRBV5-1 with TRBJ1-2; D call uncertain. This CDR3 has 15 amino acids. Germline loops: CDR1 SGHRS, CDR2 YFSETQ. Trimming took 3 bases from V and 8 from J, leaving 20 bases between them. The CDR3 region is CASSSSGSHSEGYTF. CDR3 nucleotides: TGCGCCAGCAGCTCGTCCGGGTCCCACTCGGAAGGCTACACCTTC.

The rearrangement links TRBV10-3 to TRBJ2-1; 10 nucleotides match TRBD1. Unmatched junction bases numbered 1, after V lost 4 bases and J lost 4 bases. Germline V CDR1 and CDR2: ENHRY, SYGVKD. This CDR3 region has 14 residues. The CDR3 loop is CAISVGQGYNEQFF. CDR3 in DNA: TGTGCCATCAGTGTGGGACAGGGGTACAATGAGCAGTTCTTC.

The chain couples TRBV7-3 to TRBJ2-3; no firm D call. The CDR3 consists of 12 residues. V was trimmed by 4 bases and J by 4 bases, leaving 6 bases between them. Germline V CDR1 and CDR2: SGHTA, FQGTGA. The chain's CDR3 is CASSSGADTQYF. The CDR3, as DNA: TGTGCCAGCAGCTCGGGTGCAGATACGCAGTATTTT.

The chain joins TRBV5-1 to TRBJ1-1; D is ambiguous. This CDR3 spans 14 amino acids. V dropped 0 bases and J dropped 4 bases, with 10 bases sitting between them. The V gene's germline CDR1 is SGHRS and CDR2 YFSETQ. The CDR3 loop is CASSLAGSVTEAFF. CDR3 DNA: TGCGCCAGCAGCTTGGCCGGCAGCGTCACTGAAGCTTTCTTT. The full variable domain, with the rest looked up from reference TRBV5-1 and TRBJ1-1, is KAGVTQTPRYLIKTRGQQVTLSCSPISGHRSVSWYQQTPGQGLQFLFEYFSETQRNKGNFPGRFSGRQFSNSRSEMNVSTLELGDSALYLCASSLAGSVTEAFFGQGTRLTVV.

V usage is TRBV2 and J usage is TRBJ1-2; 9 bases align to TRBD1. The CDR3 sequence is 14 residues long. Per the germline V gene, CDR1 is SNHLY and CDR2 is FYNNEI. V lost 7 bases to trimming and J lost 4 bases; unmatched junction nucleotides: 7. For the CDR3, the DNA is TGTGCCAGCACACAGGGGGCTTTCGGCTATGGCTACACCTTC. Protein sequence: CASTQGAFGYGYTF.

The genes are TRBV13 and TRBJ2-1; 12 bases are shared with TRBD2. Trimming cost V 5 bases and J 7 bases; bases outside gene matches: 12. The CDR3 runs to 17 residues. Germline assignment: CDR1 PRHDT and CDR2 FYEKMQ (reference sequence). DNA of the CDR3: TGTGCCAGCAGCGCAACCTCTAGCGGGAGGGAGCATAATGAGCAGTTCTTC. It codes for CASSATSSGREHNEQFF.

For the CDR3, the DNA is TGTGCCAGCAGCCCGGGACTGTCCTACAATGAGCAGTTCTTC. Encoded protein: CASSPGLSYNEQFF. The chain recombines TRBV7-2 with TRBJ2-1; maybe TRBD2 (6 bases). Trimming left V 5 bases short and J 1 base short, with 9 bases between. This CDR3 is 14 amino acids long. Germline V gene sequence: CDR1 SGHTA, CDR2 FQGNSA.

CDR3 residues: CASSGLGLASYNEQFF. The CDR3, as DNA: TGTGCCAGCAGCGGCCTCGGACTAGCGAGTTACAATGAGCAGTTCTTC. The V and J genes are TRBV9 and TRBJ2-1, with 9 nucleotides matching TRBD2. Trimming removed 3 bases from V and 4 bases from J; junction bases left unmatched: 8. The CDR3 covers 16 residues. Germline V gene sequence: CDR1 SGDLS, CDR2 YYNGEE.

This sequence joins TRBV27 and TRBJ2-3; possibly TRBD2 for D (5 bases). Germline V CDR1 and CDR2: MNHEY, SMNVEV (reference sequence). Trimming took off 3 bases at V and 8 bases at J, with 9 bases between the two ends. CDR3 size: 12 residues. The CDR3 DNA sequence: TGTGCCAGCAGTTTTCCGGCGGGTACGCAGTATTTT. Translation: CASSFPAGTQYF.

The chain is built from TRBV5-1 and TRBJ2-7; D remains ambiguous. Germline V lookup: CDR1 SGHRS, CDR2 YFSETQ. This CDR3 is 15 amino acids long. V was clipped by 0 bases and J by 2 bases, with 12 bases between them. The CDR3 here is CASSLESSSPYEQYF. CDR3 DNA: TGCGCCAGCAGCTTGGAGTCTAGTTCCCCCTACGAGCAGTACTTC.

The chain has TRBV7-9 and TRBJ2-3; 8 positions agree with TRBD2. After removal of 5 bases from V and 5 bases from J, the junction contained 9 bases not matched to a gene. CDR1 is SEHNR, CDR2 FQNEAQ, per germline (reference sequence). The CDR3 spans 15 residues. CDR3 amino acids: CASSRGAGGRDTQYF. CDR3 in DNA: TGTGCCAGCAGCCGTGGCGCGGGAGGACGAGATACGCAGTATTTT.

The chain is built from TRBV29-1 and TRBJ2-1, with 7 bases identical to TRBD1. The CDR3 spans 12 residues. CDR1 SQVTM and CDR2 ANQGSEA come from the germline V gene. V shed 6 bases and J 7 bases; nucleotides not matched to a gene: 6. CDR3 coding DNA: TGCAGCGTGACGACAGGGCAGAATGAGCAGTTCTTC. Its translation: CSVTTGQNEQFF.

The V call is TRBV6-5, the J call TRBJ1-5; TRBD1 might be the D (6 bases). Germline V gives CDR1 MNHEY, CDR2 SVGAGI. V gave up 6 bases and J gave up 3 bases, with 15 bases separating them. The CDR3 contains 15 residues. The CDR3 DNA reads as TGTGCCAGCAGCGTCGGGACACGAGTCAATCAGCCCCAGCATTTT. Protein product: CASSVGTRVNQPQHF.

The CDR3, as DNA: TGTGCCAGCAGCGTAGGGGGGCCGAGTCGGATCAATGAGCAGTTCTTC. Translated, it gives CASSVGGPSRINEQFF. J is TRBJ2-1 and V is TRBV9; maybe TRBD1 (6 bases). Germline V gives CDR1 SGDLS, CDR2 YYNGEE. The CDR3 consists of 16 residues. The V gene lost 0 bases and the J gene lost 6 bases, with 16 bases spanning the gap.

The chain links TRBV2 to TRBJ2-5; D possibly corresponds to TRBD2 (6 bases). Germline CDR1 reads SNHLY; CDR2 reads FYNNEI. CDR3 length equals 14 residues. Trimming cost V 4 bases and J 1 base, with 10 bases left between them. DNA for the CDR3: TGTGCCAGCAGTGGCCGGACTACCCAAGAGACCCAGTACTTC. As protein: CASSGRTTQETQYF. Together with reference TRBV2 and TRBJ2-5, the CDR3 gives the full variable domain: EPEVTQTPSHQVTQMGQEVILRCVPISNHLYFYWYRQILGQKVEFLVSFYNNEISEKSEIFDDQFSVERPDGSNFTLKIRSTKLEDSAMYFCASSGRTTQETQYFGPGTRLLVL.

The V and J genes are TRBV7-8 and TRBJ1-4; no firm D call. V lost 2 bases and J lost 7, with 8 bases in between. Germline CDR1 reads SGHVS; CDR2 reads FQNEAQ. The CDR3 contains 13 residues. CDR3 sequence reads: CASSLSVLEKLFF. The CDR3 nucleotides are TGTGCCAGCAGCTTATCTGTTCTTGAAAAACTGTTTTTT.

J is TRBJ1-4 and V is TRBV11-2; no definite D call. The CDR3 spans 14 residues. The ends were cut back, 4 bases at V and 0 bases at J, with 6 bases in the middle. Per germline, CDR1 SGHAT and CDR2 FQNNGV. The CDR3 sequence is CASSSLPTNEKLFF. The CDR3 bases are TGTGCCAGCAGCTCTCTACCAACTAATGAAAAACTGTTTTTT. Full variable domain (outside the CDR3, taken from reference TRBV11-2 and TRBJ1-4): EAGVAQSPRYKIIEKRQSVAFWCNPISGHATLYWYQQILGQGPKLLIQFQNNGVVDDSQLPKDRFSAERLKGVDSTLKIQPAKLEDSAVYLCASSSLPTNEKLFFGSGTQLSVL.